The 11 T cell receptor beta chains reported below all come from one sample, sequenced in a study of Ad26.COV2.S vaccination and SARS-CoV-2 variants. TCRdb keeps only in-frame clones here, not all; method: immunoSEQ multiplex PCR. Counted here are under 400,000 clones, roughly 91% occurring once; the ten biggest clones make up around 3.6%. Treatment: roughly 20 received Ad26.COV2.S at low or high dose, single or two shots; roughly 5 received placebo; per-sample allocation not given. Vaccine and placebo recipients were sampled on day 63 after the first injection. Material: peripheral blood, obtained in a trial of Ad26.COV2.S vaccine versus placebo. The receptor set was obtained from a person aged 18 to 59 who received the Ad26.COV2.S COVID-19 vaccine or a placebo.

There are a few counts of this clone. The chain has TRBV4-1 and TRBJ1-1; 8 nucleotides align to TRBD1. Germline assignment: CDR1 MGHRA and CDR2 YSYEKL. The CDR3 is 16 residues long. With V trimmed by 2 bases and J by 5 bases, 10 bases remained unmatched. The CDR3 coding sequence is TGCGCCAGCAGCCAAAAGGCCGGACAGGGATGGACTGAAGCTTTCTTT. It is translated as CASSQKAGQGWTEAFF.

This chain links TRBV30 with TRBJ1-2, with a weak D call TRBD1 (6 bases). CDR1 and CDR2 (germline): GTSNPN, SVGIG (reference sequence). V dropped 8 bases and J dropped 4 bases, with 14 bases sitting between them. The CDR3 spans 12 residues. The DNA for the CDR3 is TGTGCCGGACCGGACAGATTCTATGGCTACACCTTC. Its translation is CAGPDRFYGYTF.

The V gene is TRBV6-1, the J gene TRBJ2-5; maybe TRBD1 (5 bases). Germline CDR1 MNHNS, CDR2 SASEGT. V lost 3 bases to trimming and J lost 3 bases, with 17 bases between them. CDR3 size: 16 residues. The DNA of the CDR3 is TGTGCCAGCAGTGATGAGGCCTGGGGCAGGGAAGAGACCCAGTACTTC. It translates to CASSDEAWGREETQYF.

J is TRBJ2-2 and V is TRBV18; the match to TRBD1 covers 8 bases. With 1 base clipped from V and 6 bases from J, the junction kept 7 bases outside the gene matches. The CDR3 sequence is 16 residues long. Germline V lookup: CDR1 KGHSH, CDR2 LQKENI. This CDR3 is CASSPRGQVTAGELFF. DNA of the CDR3: TGTGCCAGCTCACCACGGGGACAGGTGACCGCCGGGGAGCTGTTTTTT.

This chain uses TRBV10-2 with TRBJ1-1; 10 bases fit TRBD1. V lost 3 bases to trimming and J lost 0 bases; unmatched junction nucleotides: 4. Germline CDR1 reads WSHSY; CDR2 reads SAAADI. This CDR3 is 16 amino acids long. The CDR3: CASSDGTGEVNTEAFF. The CDR3 DNA is TGCGCCAGCAGTGACGGGACAGGGGAGGTGAACACTGAAGCTTTCTTT.

This chain uses TRBV30 with TRBJ2-1; tentatively, D is TRBD1 or TRBD2 (5 bases each). Trimming pared 1 base from V and 3 bases from J, leaving 7 bases between. The CDR3 contains 13 residues. The germline V gene has CDR1 GTSNPN and CDR2 SVGIG (reference sequence). The CDR3 sequence: CAWSEGSYNEQFF. As DNA, the CDR3 is TGTGCCTGGAGTGAGGGGAGCTACAATGAGCAGTTCTTC.

The chain uses TRBV6-1 and TRBJ2-5; D is possibly TRBD1 (6 bases). V was clipped by 0 bases and J by 5 bases, with 13 bases between them. The CDR3 is made up of 15 amino acids. Per the germline V gene, CDR1 is MNHNS and CDR2 is SASEGT. CDR3 residues: CASSEAYRVGETQYF. CDR3 bases: TGTGCCAGCAGTGAAGCATACAGGGTAGGGGAGACCCAGTACTTC.

This clone was seen once. The V gene is TRBV30, the J gene TRBJ1-5, with D unclear. V lost 2 bases to trimming and J lost 4 bases, with 9 bases between them. CDR3 length: 13 residues. Germline CDR1 reads GTSNPN; CDR2 reads SVGIG (reference sequence). The CDR3 DNA reads TGTGCCTGGAGTCCACAGACAAATCAGCCCCAGCATTTT. It encodes CAWSPQTNQPQHF.

This sequence joins TRBV5-6 and TRBJ1-2; TRBD1 matches 8 bases. The CDR3 spans 15 residues. Germline V lookup: CDR1 SGHDT, CDR2 YYEEEE. V shed 6 bases, J shed 2 bases, and the junction held 9 bases outside the gene matches. Here the CDR3 reads CASTQGAPMNYGYTF. DNA for the CDR3: TGTGCCAGCACCCAGGGGGCCCCCATGAACTATGGCTACACCTTC.

This clone is a singleton in its sample. The chain employs TRBV10-3 and TRBJ2-3, with D possibly TRBD2 on 7 matching bases. From germline, CDR1 is ENHRY and CDR2 SYGVKD. Trimming shortened V by 2 bases and J by 3 bases, and 12 bases separated the two germline ends. The CDR3 is 15 amino acids. CDR3 loop: CAISERGGGTDTQYF. In DNA, the CDR3 is TGTGCCATCAGTGAGAGGGGGGGCGGGACAGATACGCAGTATTTT.

This chain connects TRBV11-2 to TRBJ2-2, with 7 bases fitting TRBD2. Germline V gives CDR1 SGHAT, CDR2 FQNNGV. V gave up 4 bases and J gave up 5 bases; unmatched junction bases: 4. The CDR3 length is 14 residues. The CDR3 loop is CASSSTRGTGELFF. The CDR3 region has the DNA TGTGCCAGCAGCTCAACGCGGGGGACCGGGGAGCTGTTTTTT.